These T cell receptor beta chains were read from a single sample in a study of CD8+ T cells in alopecia areata. Data came from immunoSEQ multiplex PCR; TCRdb stores just in-frame clones and leaves some out. The sample consists of 200,000 to 250,000 clones, more than 60% of them appearing once. Sequenced here: CD4+ T cells sorted from blood, sampled around week 44, from a patient treated with tofacitinib. Source of these receptors: a human donor with alopecia areata. Each CDR3 is given with its conserved first and last residue. The order of the fields is V gene, D gene, J gene, clone size, CDR3 protein, CDR3 DNA. A D gene is named only where the DNA matches it firmly. Size is stated for part of the rows, as once, few or many counts, or as a class when the clone is expanded.

TRBV29-1	-	TRBJ2-7	-	CSVGRGYEQYF	TGCAGCGTTGGACGCGGGTACGAGCAGTACTTC
TRBV14	-	TRBJ2-6	-	CASSQSPGETGANVLTF	TGTGCCAGCAGCCAATCCCCTGGGGAGACTGGGGCCAACGTCCTGACTTTC
TRBV30	-	TRBJ1-1	few	CAWSVGTEAFF	TGTGCCTGGAGTGTGGGAACTGAAGCTTTCTTT
TRBV4-3	TRBD2	TRBJ2-7	-	CASSQWATSGGYEQYF	TGCGCCAGCAGCCAATGGGCGACTAGCGGGGGCTACGAGCAGTACTTC
TRBV2	-	TRBJ1-1	-	CASRPGSGTEAFF	TGTGCCAGCAGGCCGGGAAGTGGGACTGAAGCTTTCTTT
TRBV29-1	TRBD1	TRBJ2-7	-	CSVEGGRTGVDEQYF	TGCAGCGTTGAAGGGGGGAGGACAGGGGTAGACGAGCAGTACTTC
TRBV28	-	TRBJ1-6	-	CASSGPGGSPLHF	TGTGCCAGCAGCGGACCGGGGGGGTCACCCCTCCACTTT
TRBV27	-	TRBJ1-2	-	CASSFSLGRTPGGYTF	TGTGCCAGCAGTTTTAGTCTCGGACGGACTCCGGGGGGCTACACCTTC
TRBV5-1	-	TRBJ2-5	few	CASSLEQETQYF	TGCGCCAGCAGCTTAGAGCAAGAGACCCAGTACTTC
TRBV7-6	-	TRBJ2-4	-	CASSSTQGNIQYF	TGTGCCAGCAGCTCCACGCAGGGCAACATTCAGTACTTC
TRBV4-3	-	TRBJ1-6	-	CASSQEEVPSPLHF	TGCGCCAGCAGCCAAGAGGAGGTACCTTCACCCCTCCACTTT
TRBV27	-	TRBJ1-1	-	CASSLQLNTEAFF	TGTGCCAGCAGTTTGCAGCTGAACACTGAAGCTTTCTTT
TRBV4-3	-	TRBJ1-5	-	CASSQDQGIGPQHF	TGCGCCAGCAGCCAAGATCAGGGTATAGGGCCCCAGCATTTT
TRBV6-1	-	TRBJ2-2	few	CASRLPNSFELFF	TGTGCCAGCCGTCTGCCGAACTCCTTTGAGCTGTTTTTT
TRBV21-1	-	TRBJ2-7	few	CATQPWEQYF	TGTGCCACCCAACCTTGGGAGCAGTACTTC
TRBV15	TRBD1	TRBJ1-2	few	CATSRAPGQGYGYTF	TGTGCCACCAGCAGAGCCCCAGGACAGGGGTATGGCTACACCTTC
TRBV12-5	-	TRBJ2-4	-	CASTGPGVFGIQYF	TGTGCTAGTACTGGGCCAGGGGTCTTCGGCATTCAGTACTTC
TRBV18	-	TRBJ1-1	-	CASSPQTGNTEAFF	TGTGCCAGCTCACCGCAAACCGGGAACACTGAAGCTTTCTTT
TRBV29-1	-	TRBJ2-7	-	CSVDYGGSYEQYF	TGCAGCGTTGATTACGGAGGTTCCTACGAGCAGTACTTC
TRBV29-1	-	TRBJ1-1	few	CSVGLVVGNTEAFF	TGCAGCGTTGGTCTTGTGGTCGGTAACACTGAAGCTTTCTTT
TRBV5-1	-	TRBJ1-1	-	CASSFNRNTEAFF	TGCGCCAGCAGCTTTAATAGAAACACTGAAGCTTTCTTT
TRBV19	TRBD2	TRBJ2-1	-	CASTQGAGGRSSYNEQFF	TGTGCCAGTACCCAGGGAGCGGGGGGACGGAGCTCCTACAATGAGCAGTTCTTC
TRBV6-1	TRBD1	TRBJ1-6	few	CASSDRPGGPPLHF	TGTGCCAGCAGTGACAGACCAGGGGGACCACCCCTCCACTTT
TRBV13	-	TRBJ2-7	-	CASSKGFSYEQYF	TGTGCCAGCAGCAAAGGGTTCTCCTACGAGCAGTACTTC
TRBV14	-	TRBJ2-1	-	CASSQTKQGGSYNEQFF	TGTGCCAGCAGCCAAACTAAACAGGGAGGCTCCTACAATGAGCAGTTCTTC
TRBV27	-	TRBJ1-2	-	CASSASRVANYGYTF	TGTGCCAGCAGTGCATCCAGGGTAGCTAACTATGGCTACACCTTC
TRBV27	-	TRBJ2-1	-	CASSSGTNNEQFF	TGTGCCAGCAGTTCGGGCACCAACAATGAGCAGTTCTTC
TRBV5-1	-	TRBJ2-6	-	CASSLVGFSGANVLTF	TGCGCCAGCAGCTTGGTTGGGTTCTCTGGGGCCAACGTCCTGACTTTC
TRBV5-1	TRBD1	TRBJ2-2	once	CASSSGGPGELFF	TGCGCCAGCAGCTCAGGGGGTCCCGGGGAGCTGTTTTTT
TRBV27	-	TRBJ2-4	few	CASSWGRAGAPNIQYF	TGTGCCAGCAGTTGGGGTCGTGCAGGGGCCCCAAACATTCAGTACTTC
TRBV20-1	-	TRBJ1-1	once	CSALQPEAFF	TGCAGTGCCCTTCAACCCGAAGCTTTCTTT
TRBV6-1	-	TRBJ1-5	few	CASSEERGKQPQHF	TGTGCCAGCAGTGAAGAAAGAGGAAAGCAGCCCCAGCATTTT
TRBV5-4	TRBD1	TRBJ1-1	-	CASSPKRQGGTEAFF	TGTGCCAGCAGCCCTAAGAGACAGGGTGGCACTGAAGCTTTCTTT